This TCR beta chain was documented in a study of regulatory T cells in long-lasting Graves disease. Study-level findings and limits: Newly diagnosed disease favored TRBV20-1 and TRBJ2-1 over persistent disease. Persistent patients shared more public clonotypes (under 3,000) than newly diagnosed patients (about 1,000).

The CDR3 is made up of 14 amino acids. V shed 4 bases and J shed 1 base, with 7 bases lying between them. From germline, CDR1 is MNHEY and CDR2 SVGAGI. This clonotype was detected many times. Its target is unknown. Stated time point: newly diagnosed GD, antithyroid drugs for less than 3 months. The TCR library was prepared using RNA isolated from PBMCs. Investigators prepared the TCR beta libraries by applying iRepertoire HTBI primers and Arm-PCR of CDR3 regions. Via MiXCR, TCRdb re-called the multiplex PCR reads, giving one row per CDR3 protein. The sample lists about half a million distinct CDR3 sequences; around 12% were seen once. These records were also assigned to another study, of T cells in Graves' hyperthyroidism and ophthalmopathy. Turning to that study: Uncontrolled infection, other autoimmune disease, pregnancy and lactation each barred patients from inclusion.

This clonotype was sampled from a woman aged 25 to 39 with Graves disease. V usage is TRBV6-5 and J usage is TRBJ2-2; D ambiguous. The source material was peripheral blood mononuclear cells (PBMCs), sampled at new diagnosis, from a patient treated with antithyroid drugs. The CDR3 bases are TGTGCCAGCAGTTTCCCGGTGAACACCGGGGAGCTGTTTTTT. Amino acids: CASSFPVNTGELFF.